This T cell receptor (beta chain) was documented in a study of T cell repertoires in cytomegalovirus infection. On the study more broadly: Through public TCR beta signatures, both CMV infection and matching HLA type were indicated.

About this clonotype itself: Its antigen remains unknown.

The CDR3 extends over 16 amino acids. Germline CDR1 is SGDLS and CDR2 is YYNGEE. V gave up 0 bases and J gave up 3 bases, with 14 bases separating them. TCRdb redid the calling of the reads with MiXCR, one entry per CDR3 protein. In the table there are 490,000 or so distinct CDR3 sequences, around 11% of which are singletons. Whole-study findings and limits: Dominating the ex vivo response were TCR beta clonotypes that were CMV-specific and HLA-C-restricted. Pooled public TCR beta family frequency picked out CMV carriers with the relevant HLA.

The chain uses TRBV9 and TRBJ2-3; D is tentatively TRBD1 or TRBD2 (5 bases each). Input material: PBMCs. This clonotype was obtained from a human donor in good health (CMV status not recorded). Some clones in this sample may be carry-over from other donors' samples. The CDR3 nucleotides read TGTGCCAGCAGCGTAGGAGGGGTCTTGGGGACAGATACGCAGTATTTT. Its translation: CASSVGGVLGTDTQYF.